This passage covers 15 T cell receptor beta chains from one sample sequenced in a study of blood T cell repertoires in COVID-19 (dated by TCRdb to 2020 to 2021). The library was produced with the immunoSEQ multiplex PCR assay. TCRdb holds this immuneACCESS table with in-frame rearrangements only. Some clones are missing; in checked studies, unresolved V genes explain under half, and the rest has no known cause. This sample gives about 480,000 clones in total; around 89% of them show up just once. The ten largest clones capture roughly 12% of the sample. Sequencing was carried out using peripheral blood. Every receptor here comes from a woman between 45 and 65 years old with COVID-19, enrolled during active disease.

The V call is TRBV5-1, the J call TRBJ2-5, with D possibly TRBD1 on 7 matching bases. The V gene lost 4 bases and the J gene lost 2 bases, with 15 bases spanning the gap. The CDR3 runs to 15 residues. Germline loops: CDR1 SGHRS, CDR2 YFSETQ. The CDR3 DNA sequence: TGCGCCAGCAGCGGAGGGGGCGGGCAGCAAGAGACCCAGTACTTC. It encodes CASSGGGGQQETQYF.

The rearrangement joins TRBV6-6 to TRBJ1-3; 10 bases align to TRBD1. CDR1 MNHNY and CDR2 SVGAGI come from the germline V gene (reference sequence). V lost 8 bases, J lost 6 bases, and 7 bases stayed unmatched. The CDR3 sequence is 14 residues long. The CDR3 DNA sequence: TGTGCCAGCGAAGGACAGGGGGGTGTAAACACCATATATTTT. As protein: CASEGQGGVNTIYF.

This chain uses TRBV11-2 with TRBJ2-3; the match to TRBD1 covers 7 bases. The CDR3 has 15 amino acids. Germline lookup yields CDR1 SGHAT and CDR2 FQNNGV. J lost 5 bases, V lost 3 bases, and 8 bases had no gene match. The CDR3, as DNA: TGTGCCAGCAGCTTTACCGGGACAGAGGTAGATACGCAGTATTTT. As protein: CASSFTGTEVDTQYF.

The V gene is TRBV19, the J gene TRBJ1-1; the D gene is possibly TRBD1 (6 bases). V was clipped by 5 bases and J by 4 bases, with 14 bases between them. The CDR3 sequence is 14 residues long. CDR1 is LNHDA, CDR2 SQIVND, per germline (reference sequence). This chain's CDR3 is CASSPLRTVTEAFF. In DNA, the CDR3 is TGTGCCAGTAGTCCCCTCCGGACAGTCACTGAAGCTTTCTTT.

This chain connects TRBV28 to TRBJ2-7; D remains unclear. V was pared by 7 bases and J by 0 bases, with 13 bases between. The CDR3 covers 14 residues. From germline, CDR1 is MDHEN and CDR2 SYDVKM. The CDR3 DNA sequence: TGTGCCAGCAAATTATACCGCAGCTCCTACGAGCAGTACTTC. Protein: CASKLYRSSYEQYF. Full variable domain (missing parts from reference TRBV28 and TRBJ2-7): DVKVTQSSRYLVKRTGEKVFLECVQDMDHENMFWYRQDPGLGLRLIYFSYDVKMKEKGDIPEGYSVSREKKERFSLILESASTNQTSMYLCASKLYRSSYEQYFGPGTRLTVT.

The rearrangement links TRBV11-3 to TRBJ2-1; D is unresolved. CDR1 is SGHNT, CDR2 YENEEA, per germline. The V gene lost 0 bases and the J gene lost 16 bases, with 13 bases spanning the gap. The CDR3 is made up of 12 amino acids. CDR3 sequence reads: CASSLDISRVFF. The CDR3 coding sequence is TGTGCCAGCAGCTTAGATATAAGTAGAGTCTTCTTC.

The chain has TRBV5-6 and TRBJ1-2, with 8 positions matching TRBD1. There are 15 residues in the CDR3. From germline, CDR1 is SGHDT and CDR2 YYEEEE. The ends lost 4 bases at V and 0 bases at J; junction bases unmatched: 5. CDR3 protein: CASSQPTGANYGYTF. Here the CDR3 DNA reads TGTGCCAGCAGCCAACCGACAGGGGCTAACTATGGCTACACCTTC.

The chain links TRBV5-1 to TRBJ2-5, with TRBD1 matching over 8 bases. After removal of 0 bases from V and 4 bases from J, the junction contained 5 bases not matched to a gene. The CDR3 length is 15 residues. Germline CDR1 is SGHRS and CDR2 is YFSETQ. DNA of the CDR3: TGCGCCAGCAGCTTGGAGGGCAGGGGGCTAGAGACCCAGTACTTC. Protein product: CASSLEGRGLETQYF.

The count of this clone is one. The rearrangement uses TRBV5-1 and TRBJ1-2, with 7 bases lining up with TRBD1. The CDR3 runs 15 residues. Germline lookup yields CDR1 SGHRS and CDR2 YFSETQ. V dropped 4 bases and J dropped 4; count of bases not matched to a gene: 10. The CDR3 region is CASSLQGTEIYGYTF. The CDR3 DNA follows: TGCGCCAGCAGCCTTCAAGGGACAGAGATCTATGGCTACACCTTC.

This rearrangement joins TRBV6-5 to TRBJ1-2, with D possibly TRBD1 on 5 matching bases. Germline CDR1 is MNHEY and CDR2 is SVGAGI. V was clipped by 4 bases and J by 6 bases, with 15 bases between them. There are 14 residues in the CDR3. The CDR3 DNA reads TGTGCCAGCAGTTCACCAGGGAGGGTGGATGGCTACACCTTC. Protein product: CASSSPGRVDGYTF.

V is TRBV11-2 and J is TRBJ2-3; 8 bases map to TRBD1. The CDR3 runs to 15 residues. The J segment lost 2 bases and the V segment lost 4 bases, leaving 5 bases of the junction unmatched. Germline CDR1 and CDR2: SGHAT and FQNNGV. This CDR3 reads CASSSDRDITDTQYF. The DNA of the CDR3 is TGTGCCAGCAGCTCGGACAGGGACATCACAGATACGCAGTATTTT.

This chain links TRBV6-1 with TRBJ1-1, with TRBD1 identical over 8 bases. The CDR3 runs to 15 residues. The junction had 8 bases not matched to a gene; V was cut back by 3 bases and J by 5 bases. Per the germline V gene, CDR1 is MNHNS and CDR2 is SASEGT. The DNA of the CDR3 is TGTGCCAGCAGTGATGACAGGGGTCTGCGGACTGAAGCTTTCTTT. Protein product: CASSDDRGLRTEAFF.

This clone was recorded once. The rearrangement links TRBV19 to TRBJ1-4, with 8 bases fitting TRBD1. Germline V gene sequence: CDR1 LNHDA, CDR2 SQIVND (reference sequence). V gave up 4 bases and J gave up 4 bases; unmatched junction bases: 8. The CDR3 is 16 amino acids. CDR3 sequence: CASSRYRGLNNEKLFF. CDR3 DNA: TGTGCCAGTAGTAGATACAGGGGGTTGAATAATGAAAAACTGTTTTTT.

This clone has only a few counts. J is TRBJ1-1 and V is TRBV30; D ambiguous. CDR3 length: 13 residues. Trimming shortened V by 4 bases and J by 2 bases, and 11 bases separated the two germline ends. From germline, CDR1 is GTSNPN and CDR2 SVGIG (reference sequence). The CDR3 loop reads CAWTIEPNTEAFF. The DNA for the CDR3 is TGTGCCTGGACTATAGAACCTAACACTGAAGCTTTCTTT.

The CDR3 reads CASAFAGPDYGYTF. The CDR3 DNA follows: TGTGCCAGTGCCTTTGCGGGGCCGGACTATGGCTACACCTTC. V is TRBV19 and J is TRBJ1-2, with D possibly being TRBD1 (5 bases). CDR1 and CDR2 (germline): LNHDA, SQIVND (reference sequence). The CDR3 loop spans 14 amino acids. The germline V and J ends were trimmed by 8 bases and 3 bases, with 16 bases remaining between them.